This TCR beta chain was found in a study of shared clonotypes between healthy human individuals. Only Caucasian adults living in Nashville, Tennessee made up the donor group. The CDR3 has 16 residues. The germline V gene has CDR1 MNHNY and CDR2 SVGAGI (reference sequence). Unmatched junction bases numbered 5, after V lost 2 bases and J lost 3 bases. Clones were sequenced by immunoSEQ multiplex PCR, and TCRdb holds only the in-frame ones, with some missing. The repertoire includes some 300,000 clones, less than 75% of them detected once, and 10% sits in the top ten. The rearrangement joins TRBV6-6 to TRBJ2-7; the match to TRBD2 covers 12 bases. Sequenced sample: memory CD4+ T cells sorted from blood. Subset specified: CD45RA-negative fraction. The sequence derives from a young man in good health. DNA for the CDR3: TGTGCCAGCAGTTACCCACTAGCGGGGGGAGGCTACGAGCAGTACTTC. Translation: CASSYPLAGGGYEQYF.